Following are 30 T cell receptor beta chains from one sample sequenced in a study of tumour-infiltrating T cells in Burkitt lymphoma. The data were produced by immunoSEQ multiplex PCR, yet TCRdb's version contains in-frame clones alone and is incomplete. In the table there are about 4,000 clones, 15% to 20% of which are singletons. What was sequenced was tumor tissue. The receptors derive from a human donor with Burkitt lymphoma.

This clone was seen a handful of times. J is TRBJ1-4 and V is TRBV30, with D unclear. Per the germline V gene, CDR1 is GTSNPN and CDR2 is SVGIG (reference sequence). The CDR3 totals 13 residues. V lost 4 bases, J lost 8 bases, and 14 bases lay in between. CDR3 amino acids: CAWKGEGLEKLFF. CDR3 DNA: TGTGCCTGGAAAGGCGAGGGTTTGGAAAAACTGTTTTTT.

The chain uses TRBV7-2 and TRBJ2-3, with 11 bases lining up with TRBD2. Germline CDR1 and CDR2: SGHTA and FQGNSA. V trimming: 1 base; J trimming: 4 bases; junction bases outside the gene matches: 4. The CDR3 contains 16 residues. The CDR3 here is CASSLGRGLAADTQYF. CDR3 DNA: TGTGCCAGCAGCTTAGGTCGGGGACTAGCGGCAGATACGCAGTATTTT.

This clone turned up a few times. The gene calls are TRBV5-4 and TRBJ1-2, with D possibly matching TRBD1 (5 bases). This CDR3 is 16 amino acids long. Germline values: CDR1 SGHNT, CDR2 YYREEE (reference sequence). Trimming cost V 0 bases and J 10 bases, with 22 bases left between them. CDR3 in amino acids: CASSLVHMAGSLVYTF. The CDR3, as DNA: TGTGCCAGCAGCTTGGTCCATATGGCAGGGTCCCTAGTCTACACCTTC.

The chain couples TRBV9 to TRBJ2-6, with TRBD1 matching over 7 bases. The CDR3 runs to 20 residues. V trimming: 0 bases; J trimming: 1 base; junction bases outside the gene matches: 13. Germline CDR1 is SGDLS and CDR2 is YYNGEE. In nucleotides, the CDR3 is TGTGCCAGCAGCGTAGGGAACCGGGACAGCCTTCAATCTGGGGCCAACGTCCTGACTTTC. It encodes CASSVGNRDSLQSGANVLTF.

About this clone: Given the absence of the conserved phenylalanine or tryptophan at the CDR3 end, a read error is likely. The chain employs TRBV10-3 and TRBJ1-5; D gene uncertain. The germline V gene encodes CDR1 ENHRY and CDR2 SYGVKD. The CDR3 contains 12 residues. The CDR3 coding sequence is TGTGTCATCGCCGCTACGAATCAGCCCCAGCATCTT. Protein: CVIAATNQPQHL.

This sequence joins TRBV18 and TRBJ1-1, with no clear D. Trimming cost V 2 bases and J 11 bases, with 18 bases left between them. Germline assignment: CDR1 KGHSH and CDR2 LQKENI. This CDR3 spans 14 amino acids. CDR3 nucleotides: TGTGCCAGCTCACCAAGAGAGCCTAGACCCGACGCTTTCTTT. This encodes CASSPREPRPDAFF.

The chain combines TRBV4-1 with TRBJ2-1; D is unclear. The CDR3 sequence is 14 residues long. Trimming cost V 1 base and J 8 bases, with 12 bases left between them. Germline V gene lookup returns CDR1 MGHRA and CDR2 YSYEKL. CDR3 amino acids: CASSQVGSGDEQFF. The CDR3 nucleotides read TGCGCCAGCAGCCAAGTTGGCTCCGGTGATGAGCAGTTCTTC.

The chain uses TRBV6-1 and TRBJ2-7, with unresolved D. The germline CDR1 and CDR2 sequences are MNHNS and SASEGT. Trimming stripped 1 base from V and 5 bases from J, with 15 bases between. CDR3 length equals 15 residues. The CDR3: CASSEEPLSSHEQYF. The CDR3 nucleotides read TGTGCCAGCAGTGAAGAACCACTAAGTTCGCACGAGCAGTACTTC.

This chain links TRBV18 with TRBJ1-1, with D perhaps matching TRBD1 (6 bases). Trimming left V 5 bases short and J 4 bases short, with 17 bases between. CDR1 is KGHSH, CDR2 LQKENI, per germline. The CDR3 has 15 amino acids. The CDR3 reads CASSSGLTGTTEAFF. CDR3 sequence (DNA): TGTGCCAGCTCATCGGGATTAACAGGGACCACTGAAGCTTTCTTT.

This rearrangement joins TRBV10-3 to TRBJ2-7, with no clear D. This CDR3 has 13 residues. With 3 bases removed from V and 3 bases from J, the gap between germline ends came to 9 bases. The germline V gene has CDR1 ENHRY and CDR2 SYGVKD. Here the CDR3 DNA reads TGTGCCATCAGTGAAATTCCACTCTACGAGCAGTACTTC. Its protein product is CAISEIPLYEQYF.

This clone was detected only a few times. This chain links TRBV4-1 with TRBJ2-3; 7 positions agree with TRBD2. This CDR3 comprises 19 residues. Germline V gene lookup returns CDR1 MGHRA and CDR2 YSYEKL. J gave up 0 bases and V 0 bases, and 12 bases lay outside the gene matches. CDR3 loop: CASSQDPQWGGSSTDTQYF. The CDR3 coding sequence is TGCGCCAGCAGCCAAGATCCACAATGGGGGGGGTCTAGCACAGATACGCAGTATTTT.

This clone has more than one count but fewer than ten. The chain recombines TRBV10-3 with TRBJ2-1, with D maybe TRBD1 (6 bases). CDR1 ENHRY and CDR2 SYGVKD come from the germline V gene. The CDR3 sequence is 15 residues long. V was pared by 7 bases and J by 4 bases, with 17 bases between. In DNA, the CDR3 is TGTGCCATCAAAGTCGCAGGGACAAAGTACAATGAGCAGTTCTTC. Translating gives CAIKVAGTKYNEQFF.

This clone occurred a few times. The chain recombines TRBV9 with TRBJ2-2, with 10 bases lining up with TRBD1. The germline CDR1 and CDR2 sequences are SGDLS and YYNGEE. V lost 3 bases and J lost 6; bases outside the gene matches: 8. The CDR3 covers 16 residues. CDR3 in DNA: TGTGCCAGCAGCGGGCCGGGACAGGGGCTTTCCGGGGAGCTGTTTTTT. The encoded protein is CASSGPGQGLSGELFF.

This sequence joins TRBV5-1 and TRBJ2-5, with TRBD2 matching over 10 bases. The DNA end is a closer match to TRBJ2-7, so the J assignment may be wrong. Germline V CDR1 and CDR2: SGHRS, YFSETQ. This CDR3 has 16 residues. The CDR3 sequence: CASSLGVLAGSYEQYF. The DNA of the CDR3 is TGCGCCAGCAGCTTGGGGGTACTAGCGGGGAGCTACGAGCAGTACTTC.

This clone was observed a few times. V usage is TRBV7-2 and J usage is TRBJ2-2, with D uncertain. The CDR3 is 15 amino acids. Germline V gene sequence: CDR1 SGHTA, CDR2 FQGNSA. V lost 4 bases, J lost 1 base, and 10 bases lay in between. The CDR3 sequence is CASSSQEMNTGELFF. The CDR3 bases are TGTGCCAGCAGCTCCCAAGAAATGAACACCGGGGAGCTGTTTTTT.

In this sample, this clone turned up a few times. The rearrangement uses TRBV5-6 and TRBJ1-1, with TRBD1 as a possible D gene (6 bases). The CDR3 extends over 17 amino acids. Trimming left V 4 bases short and J 1 base short, with 20 bases between. Germline V gives CDR1 SGHDT, CDR2 YYEEEE. CDR3 in amino acids: CASSLFLTGARNTEAFF. CDR3 DNA: TGTGCCAGCAGCCTGTTCTTGACAGGAGCCCGGAACACTGAAGCTTTCTTT.

A few counts support this clone. The chain joins TRBV19 to TRBJ1-1; a weak D match, TRBD1 (6 bases). Germline CDR1 reads LNHDA; CDR2 reads SQIVND (reference sequence). This CDR3 is 12 amino acids long. The germline V and J ends were trimmed by 5 bases and 7 bases, with 11 bases remaining between them. The CDR3 spells CASSLTGGEAFF. The DNA for the CDR3 is TGTGCCAGTAGTTTGACAGGAGGTGAAGCTTTCTTT.

This clone was counted a few times. The rearrangement uses TRBV9 and TRBJ2-5; TRBD2 agrees at 7 bases. The germline CDR1 and CDR2 sequences are SGDLS and YYNGEE. This CDR3 contains 15 residues. V lost 0 bases to trimming and J lost 0 bases; unmatched junction nucleotides: 2. The CDR3 nucleotides read TGTGCCAGCAGCGTAGAGCGGGGATACCAAGAGACCCAGTACTTC. Amino acid sequence: CASSVERGYQETQYF.

V usage is TRBV10-1 and J usage is TRBJ2-7; D is undetermined. Trimming pared 8 bases from V and 3 bases from J, leaving 17 bases between. The CDR3 is 14 amino acids. Germline V gene sequence: CDR1 WNHNN, CDR2 SYGVQD (reference sequence). For the CDR3, the DNA is TGCGCCAGCGGCCCTTATTATGGGTACTACGAGCAGTACTTC. Protein sequence: CASGPYYGYYEQYF.

This clone was picked up a small number of times. The chain carries TRBV27 and TRBJ2-1, with TRBD1 identical over 9 bases. V lost 5 bases and J lost 8; bases outside the gene matches: 10. The CDR3 length is 15 residues. Germline V gives CDR1 MNHEY, CDR2 SMNVEV (reference sequence). CDR3 nucleotide sequence: TGTGCCAGCAGTCACCCCGGGACAGGGAAGGATGAGCAGTTCTTC. This translates into CASSHPGTGKDEQFF.

The rearrangement uses TRBV7-7 and TRBJ2-5; 7 bases align to TRBD2. This CDR3 is 15 amino acids long. In germline, CDR1 is SSHAT, CDR2 FNYEAQ (reference sequence). Germline trimming cut 6 bases from V and 2 bases from J; bases unmatched to any gene: 9. The CDR3 nucleotides read TGTGCCAGCAGTGAGAGAGGGACTAATCAAGAGACCCAGTACTTC. This encodes CASSERGTNQETQYF.

V gene TRBV11-3 combines with J gene TRBJ2-1, with 7 bases identical to TRBD2. After removal of 5 bases from V and 3 bases from J, the junction contained 10 bases not matched to a gene. This CDR3 spans 16 amino acids. From germline, CDR1 is SGHNT and CDR2 YENEEA. The CDR3 DNA is TGTGCCAGCAGCCGGGGGGTCGGGAGAAGCTACAATGAGCAGTTCTTC. Encoded protein: CASSRGVGRSYNEQFF.

In this sample, this clone turned up a few times. CDR3 bases: TGTGCCAGCAGCTCCGGGTCTGGACAGGCCACAGATACGCAGTATTTT. Protein product: CASSSGSGQATDTQYF. The gene calls are TRBV5-4 and TRBJ2-3; 7 bases are a match to TRBD1. With 3 bases clipped from V and 2 bases from J, the junction kept 9 bases outside the gene matches. The CDR3 spans 16 residues. The germline CDR1 and CDR2 sequences are SGHNT and YYREEE (reference sequence).

This clone was picked up a small number of times. The CDR3 sequence: CASRGGGNTEAFF. In nucleotides, the CDR3 is TGTGCCAGCAGGGGAGGGGGTAACACTGAAGCTTTCTTT. The chain employs TRBV27 and TRBJ1-1; D might be TRBD1 (6 bases). The CDR3 is 13 residues long. Germline V gene data show CDR1 as MNHEY and CDR2 as SMNVEV (reference sequence). Trimming shortened V by 6 bases and J by 2 bases, and 10 bases separated the two germline ends.

In this sample, this clone turned up a few times. The chain is built from TRBV7-2 and TRBJ1-2; possibly TRBD1 for D (5 bases). Germline lookup yields CDR1 SGHTA and CDR2 FQGNSA. This CDR3 spans 14 amino acids. Trimming took 1 base from V and 5 from J, leaving 11 bases between them. The CDR3 DNA reads as TGTGCCAGCAGCTTAGGAGGGGACGAATATGGCTACACCTTC. This sequence encodes CASSLGGDEYGYTF.

The chain employs TRBV6-5 and TRBJ1-2, with a tentative D call TRBD1 (6 bases). Germline-derived CDR1 and CDR2 are MNHEY and SVGAGI. Deletions cut 2 bases from V and 6 bases from J, with 10 bases between. The CDR3 length is 13 residues. In DNA, the CDR3 is TGTGCCAGCAGTTACGCAGGGGAGAATGGCTACACCTTC. It yields the protein CASSYAGENGYTF.

The chain links TRBV6-1 to TRBJ1-5; possibly TRBD1 for D (6 bases). Per the germline V gene, CDR1 is MNHNS and CDR2 is SASEGT. V lost 6 bases and J lost 5, with 14 bases in between. The CDR3 totals 14 residues. In DNA form, the CDR3 reads TGTGCCAGCAGCCTTGAGGGGGAGGATCAGCCCCAGCATTTT. This encodes CASSLEGEDQPQHF.

The chain combines TRBV7-2 with TRBJ2-1; 8 bases agree with TRBD2. The CDR3 has 16 residues. Germline CDR1 and CDR2: SGHTA and FQGNSA. V shed 5 bases, J shed 1 base, and the junction held 7 bases outside the gene matches. DNA for the CDR3: TGTGCCAGCAGCCCACCGGGACTAGGATCCTACAATGAGCAGTTCTTC. Amino acids: CASSPPGLGSYNEQFF.

The chain is built from TRBV27 and TRBJ1-2, with D tentatively TRBD1 (5 bases). Trimming cost V 2 bases and J 6 bases, with 10 bases left between them. CDR3 length equals 13 residues. Germline CDR1 reads MNHEY; CDR2 reads SMNVEV (reference sequence). The DNA for the CDR3 is TGTGCCAGCAGTTTAATGGGGCATAATGGCTACACCTTC. Translated: CASSLMGHNGYTF.

In this sample, this clone turned up a few times. V gene TRBV11-3 combines with J gene TRBJ2-1, with 9 bases aligning to TRBD2. Looked up from germline, CDR1 is SGHNT and CDR2 is YENEEA. V lost 5 bases and J lost 5; bases outside the gene matches: 4. The CDR3 extends over 14 amino acids. CDR3 residues: CASSVTSGHNEQFF. The CDR3 DNA is TGTGCCAGCAGCGTGACTAGCGGACACAATGAGCAGTTCTTC. The full variable domain, completed using reference TRBV11-3 and TRBJ2-1, is EAGVVQSPRYKIIEKKQPVAFWCNPISGHNTLYWYLQNLGQGPELLIRYENEEAVDDSQLPKDRFSAERLKGVDSTLKIQPAELGDSAVYLCASSVTSGHNEQFFGPGTRLTVL.